Following are 26 T cell receptor beta chains from one sample sequenced in a study of T cell changes during pregnancy in multiple sclerosis. Libraries were prepared by immunoSEQ multiplex PCR; TCRdb keeps only in-frame clonotypes and omits some of them. The table includes roughly 100,000 clones, roughly 92% detected once. This specimen consisted of peripheral blood, obtained after pregnancy. These receptor sequences come from a female donor with multiple sclerosis, enrolled in a pregnancy study.

CDR3 sequence (DNA): TGTGCCAGCAGCTTTACTAGTGATACGCAGTATTTT. Encoded protein: CASSFTSDTQYF. This chain uses TRBV7-9 with TRBJ2-3, with TRBD2 as a possible D gene (5 bases). This CDR3 has 12 amino acids. Germline assignment: CDR1 SEHNR and CDR2 FQNEAQ (reference sequence). With 3 bases removed from V and 6 bases from J, the gap between germline ends came to 7 bases.

The chain has TRBV2 and TRBJ1-1, with TRBD1 as a possible D gene (5 bases). Germline CDR1 SNHLY, CDR2 FYNNEI. The CDR3 has 16 amino acids. The V end was cut by 4 bases, the J end by 2 bases, with 17 bases between. For the CDR3, the DNA is TGTGCCAGCAGTGTTGCTAATAAGGGGCACAACACTGAAGCTTTCTTT. Protein sequence: CASSVANKGHNTEAFF.

This clone was recorded only once. The V gene is TRBV5-1, the J gene TRBJ2-7; 7 bases agree with TRBD1. The CDR3 spans 15 residues. The germline CDR1 and CDR2 sequences are SGHRS and YFSETQ. Trimming took 2 bases from V and 0 from J; bases not matched to a gene: 5. The CDR3 reads CASSLSGTASYEQYF. The CDR3, as DNA: TGCGCCAGCAGCTTATCCGGGACAGCCTCCTACGAGCAGTACTTC.

The chain carries TRBV6-1 and TRBJ1-5; D possibly corresponds to TRBD1 (6 bases). The germline CDR1 and CDR2 sequences are MNHNS and SASEGT. V dropped 0 bases and J dropped 4 bases, with 13 bases sitting between them. The CDR3 has 16 amino acids. The CDR3, as DNA: TGTGCCAGCAGTGAAGCGCAGGGGTTAGGGAATCAGCCCCAGCATTTT. Protein: CASSEAQGLGNQPQHF.

This clone has only one observation. V usage is TRBV4-3 and J usage is TRBJ2-3; D is unresolved. The CDR3 extends over 14 amino acids. V lost 4 bases, J lost 0 bases, and 8 bases lay in between. Germline lookup yields CDR1 LGHNA and CDR2 YSLEER. The CDR3 sequence is CASSRSSSTDTQYF. In DNA form, the CDR3 reads TGCGCCAGCAGCCGTTCCTCCAGCACAGATACGCAGTATTTT.

The sample holds a few counts of this clone. This chain connects TRBV2 to TRBJ2-7; the match to TRBD1 covers 7 bases. The length of the CDR3 is 13 residues. Germline V gene sequence: CDR1 SNHLY, CDR2 FYNNEI. With V trimmed by 6 bases and J by 8 bases, 10 bases remained unmatched. The CDR3 loop is CASRMGDRVKQYF. CDR3 in DNA: TGTGCCAGCAGGATGGGCGACAGGGTAAAGCAGTACTTC.

The rearrangement uses TRBV2 and TRBJ2-7; 9 bases fit TRBD1. This CDR3 is 14 amino acids long. Germline V CDR1 and CDR2: SNHLY, FYNNEI. Trimming cost V 7 bases and J 2 bases; bases outside gene matches: 6. The CDR3 nucleotides read TGTGCCAGCACACCGGGACAGGGTCCCTACGAGCAGTACTTC. It yields the protein CASTPGQGPYEQYF.

The rearrangement links TRBV7-3 to TRBJ2-1; 7 positions match TRBD2. Germline V gene sequence: CDR1 SGHTA, CDR2 FQGTGA. There are 15 residues in the CDR3. Trimming cost V 4 bases and J 8 bases; bases outside gene matches: 11. The chain's CDR3 is CASSSSSGLGDEQFF. CDR3 nucleotide sequence: TGTGCCAGCAGCTCATCTAGCGGCCTGGGCGATGAGCAGTTCTTC.

For the CDR3, the DNA is TGTGCCAGCAGCGCCGCCGGACAGGTGAACACTGAAGCTTTCTTT. Its protein is CASSAAGQVNTEAFF. V is TRBV7-3 and J is TRBJ1-1; TRBD1 agrees at 7 bases. This CDR3 is 15 amino acids long. The ends lost 5 bases at V and 0 bases at J; junction bases unmatched: 6. Germline CDR1 is SGHTA and CDR2 is FQGTGA.

V gene TRBV7-3 combines with J gene TRBJ2-7, with TRBD1 as a possible D gene (5 bases). The CDR3 spans 13 residues. The V end lost 5 bases, the J end lost 2 bases, and 10 bases lay between the germline ends. Germline-derived CDR1 and CDR2 are SGHTA and FQGTGA. The CDR3 nucleotides are TGTGCCAGCAGCCTCAGGACAACCTACGAGCAGTACTTC. Its translation: CASSLRTTYEQYF.

The rearrangement joins TRBV7-2 to TRBJ2-7, with 11 bases fitting TRBD2. Germline lookup yields CDR1 SGHTA and CDR2 FQGNSA. This CDR3 spans 16 amino acids. The V gene end was trimmed by 5 bases and the J gene end by 7 bases; junction bases not matched to a gene: 13. The CDR3: CASSAGLAALPREQYF. The DNA for the CDR3 is TGTGCCAGCAGCGCGGGACTAGCGGCCCTACCGCGGGAGCAGTACTTC.

This clone was detected only a few times. This chain uses TRBV25-1 with TRBJ1-5; TRBD1 might be the D (5 bases). The CDR3 is 17 amino acids. The germline V gene has CDR1 MGHDK and CDR2 SYGVNS. The ends were cut back, 5 bases at V and 0 bases at J, with 17 bases in the middle. The CDR3 DNA is TGTGCCAGCAGTCCTAGCCTGGGGGGGAATAGCAATCAGCCCCAGCATTTT. It specifies CASSPSLGGNSNQPQHF.

The chain combines TRBV13 with TRBJ2-7, with D unresolved. The V gene's germline CDR1 is PRHDT and CDR2 FYEKMQ (reference sequence). CDR3 length equals 13 residues. With 2 bases removed from V and 3 bases from J, the gap between germline ends came to 8 bases. The CDR3 spells CASSLSSGYEQYF. CDR3 sequence (DNA): TGTGCCAGCAGCTTAAGCTCGGGCTACGAGCAGTACTTC. Drawing the rest from reference TRBV13 and TRBJ2-7, the complete variable domain is AAGVIQSPRHLIKEKRETATLKCYPIPRHDTVYWYQQGPGQDPQFLISFYEKMQSDKGSIPDRFSAQQFSDYHSELNMSSLELGDSALYFCASSLSSGYEQYFGPGTRLTVT.

The chain combines TRBV9 with TRBJ2-1; TRBD2 matches 10 bases. The CDR3 runs to 15 residues. Germline values: CDR1 SGDLS, CDR2 YYNGEE. Trimming took 4 bases from V and 3 from J; bases not matched to a gene: 4. The CDR3 bases are TGTGCCAGCAGCATGACTAGCGGGCTCTACAATGAGCAGTTCTTC. Translation gives CASSMTSGLYNEQFF.

The V call is TRBV2, the J call TRBJ2-3, with 9 bases lining up with TRBD2. V was pared by 0 bases and J by 13 bases, with 8 bases of the junction left unmatched. CDR1 is SNHLY, CDR2 FYNNEI, per germline. This CDR3 spans 14 amino acids. This CDR3 is CASSEAPQGLAKYF. As DNA, the CDR3 is TGTGCCAGCAGTGAAGCTCCCCAAGGACTAGCGAAGTATTTT.

V and J are TRBV9 and TRBJ2-7, with TRBD2 matching over 9 bases. There are 15 residues in the CDR3. CDR1 and CDR2 (germline): SGDLS, YYNGEE. The trim removed 1 base at V and 3 bases at J, leaving 5 bases unmatched. CDR3 loop: CASSVRTSEIYEQYF. CDR3 bases: TGTGCCAGCAGCGTACGGACTAGCGAGATCTACGAGCAGTACTTC. Drawing the rest from reference TRBV9 and TRBJ2-7, the complete variable domain is DSGVTQTPKHLITATGQRVTLRCSPRSGDLSVYWYQQSLDQGLQFLIQYYNGEERAKGNILERFSAQQFPDLHSELNLSSLELGDSALYFCASSVRTSEIYEQYFGPGTRLTVT.

V usage is TRBV5-1 and J usage is TRBJ2-1, with TRBD1 identical over 9 bases. V lost 4 bases, J lost 5 bases, and 10 bases stayed unmatched. The germline gives CDR1 SGHRS, CDR2 YFSETQ. The CDR3 length is 16 residues. The CDR3 DNA reads TGCGCCAGCAGCAGATCTCCGGGACAGGGCCACAATGAGCAGTTCTTC. Protein sequence: CASSRSPGQGHNEQFF.

The chain links TRBV18 to TRBJ2-1, with 9 bases identical to TRBD1. This CDR3 has 20 amino acids. From germline, CDR1 is KGHSH and CDR2 LQKENI. The junction had 20 bases not matched to a gene; V was cut back by 4 bases and J by 4 bases. CDR3 protein: CASSRSPPGRQGGRYNEQFF. CDR3 nucleotide sequence: TGTGCCAGCTCACGGAGTCCACCCGGAAGACAGGGGGGTCGATACAATGAGCAGTTCTTC. The entire variable domain, with the rest obtained from reference TRBV18 and TRBJ2-1, is as follows: NAGVMQNPRHLVRRRGQEARLRCSPMKGHSHVYWYRQLPEEGLKFMVYLQKENIIDESGMPKERFSAEFPKEGPSILRIQQVVRGDSAAYFCASSRSPPGRQGGRYNEQFFGPGTRLTVL.

The chain combines TRBV28 with TRBJ1-5; 7 bases are shared with TRBD1. Germline CDR1 is MDHEN and CDR2 is SYDVKM. Unmatched junction bases numbered 5, after V lost 6 bases and J lost 0 bases. The CDR3 covers 15 residues. The CDR3 loop is CASRGQPYSNQPQHF. CDR3 in DNA: TGTGCCAGCAGGGGACAGCCGTATAGCAATCAGCCCCAGCATTTT.

The gene calls are TRBV15 and TRBJ2-7, with 8 bases aligning to TRBD1. The CDR3 totals 16 residues. Germline CDR1 LNHNV, CDR2 YYDKDF (reference sequence). Trimming at V came to 0 bases and at J to 9 bases, leaving 13 bases not matched to a gene. CDR3 sequence (DNA): TGTGCCACCAGCAGAGATCGACAGGGGCCGTCGGGCGGGCAGTACTTC. Protein: CATSRDRQGPSGGQYF.

The chain recombines TRBV2 with TRBJ2-1, with D possibly TRBD1 on 6 matching bases. Germline CDR1 and CDR2: SNHLY and FYNNEI. The V gene lost 5 bases and the J gene lost 7 bases, with 9 bases spanning the gap. This CDR3 has 12 residues. The CDR3 loop is CASSPQGNEQFF. The CDR3 coding sequence is TGTGCCAGCAGTCCGCAGGGGAATGAGCAGTTCTTC.

The sample holds one count of this clone. This sequence joins TRBV27 and TRBJ1-5; D gene ambiguous. The CDR3 extends over 13 amino acids. Trimming left V 7 bases short and J 3 bases short, with 10 bases between. The germline V gene encodes CDR1 MNHEY and CDR2 SMNVEV (reference sequence). CDR3 nucleotide sequence: TGTGCCAGCAAGAGGGATTACAATCAGCCCCAGCATTTT. Translated: CASKRDYNQPQHF.

V usage is TRBV10-3 and J usage is TRBJ1-2; D may be TRBD1 (6 bases). The CDR3 length is 13 residues. The V end was cut by 4 bases, the J end by 4 bases, with 10 bases between. The V gene's germline CDR1 is ENHRY and CDR2 SYGVKD. CDR3 sequence (DNA): TGTGCCATCAGTGCAGGGGACGGCTATGGCTACACCTTC. Protein: CAISAGDGYGYTF.

The genes are TRBV19 and TRBJ1-5; D is possibly TRBD1 (5 bases). The germline V and J ends were trimmed by 6 bases and 2 bases, with 17 bases remaining between them. Per germline, CDR1 LNHDA and CDR2 SQIVND (reference sequence). CDR3 length: 16 residues. CDR3 residues: CASRTVGGGGNQPQHF. DNA for the CDR3: TGTGCCAGTAGAACCGTTGGGGGAGGCGGCAATCAGCCCCAGCATTTT.

The rearrangement links TRBV28 to TRBJ2-7, with TRBD2 matching 8 bases. The J segment lost 5 bases and the V segment lost 7 bases, leaving 7 bases of the junction unmatched. In germline, CDR1 is MDHEN, CDR2 SYDVKM. This CDR3 contains 13 residues. The CDR3 is CASISGSINEQYF. The CDR3 DNA follows: TGTGCCAGCATAAGCGGGAGCATCAACGAGCAGTACTTC.

V gene TRBV27 combines with J gene TRBJ2-4; the D gene is possibly TRBD1 (6 bases). The CDR3 runs 14 residues. Per the germline V gene, CDR1 is MNHEY and CDR2 is SMNVEV (reference sequence). The germline V and J ends were trimmed by 6 bases and 3 bases, with 12 bases remaining between them. The CDR3 DNA is TGTGCCAGCAGCTCGGACAGCTTCAAAAACATTCAGTACTTC. Translated, it gives CASSSDSFKNIQYF.